The TCR beta chain under discussion was sequenced for a study of cytotoxic CD8 clonotypes in ibrutinib-treated CLL. In its sample, this clone was seen once. The CDR3 loop spans 14 amino acids. CDR1 and CDR2 (germline): LNHNV, YYDKDF (reference sequence). The ends were cut back, 6 bases at V and 7 bases at J, with 16 bases in the middle. The repertoire was sequenced with immunoSEQ multiplex PCR; TCRdb's copy has only in-frame clones and lacks some. This table has roughly 330,000 clones, 67% appearing once. This TCR came from a human donor with chronic lymphocytic leukemia. The source material was PBMCs, sampled after 36 months of ibrutinib treatment. This rearrangement joins TRBV15 to TRBJ1-5; D may be TRBD1 (5 bases). CDR3 sequence reads: CATSRAGFAQPQHF. The CDR3 DNA reads as TGTGCCACCAGTCGGGCAGGGTTTGCACAGCCCCAGCATTTT.